Listed below are T cell receptor beta chains from one sample, sequenced in a study of cytotoxic CD8 clonotypes in ibrutinib-treated CLL. Sequenced by immunoSEQ multiplex PCR; TCRdb stores in-frame clones only, minus some. Here the sample spans some 81,000 clones, about 76% being singletons. The specimen comprised PBMCs, sampled after 12 months of ibrutinib treatment. The receptors originated from a human donor with chronic lymphocytic leukemia. CDR3s include the opening cysteine and the closing phenylalanine or tryptophan. D genes are given only for firm matches. Clone size is shown for a subset of rows, as once, few, many or a class of expanded clone.

>TRBD1|TRBJ1-3|TRBV18|.
CASSPSTGSPSGNTIYF
TGTGCCAGCTCACCATCGACAGGGAGTCCCTCTGGAAACACCATATATTTT
>.|TRBJ1-6|TRBV27|few
CASSLTVNSPLHF
TGTGCCAGCAGTTTAACAGTTAATTCACCCCTCCACTTT
>.|TRBJ2-1|TRBV7-9|many
CASSTTDRGEGGGQFF
TGTGCCAGCAGCACAACCGACAGGGGAGAAGGCGGGGGGCAGTTCTTC
>TRBD1|TRBJ2-5|TRBV9|.
CASSVGTGETQYF
TGTGCCAGCAGCGTAGGGACAGGGGAGACCCAGTACTTC
>.|TRBJ1-6|TRBV2|.
CASRGDRGVYNSPLHF
TGTGCCAGCAGGGGGGACCGCGGGGTGTATAATTCACCCCTCCACTTT
>.|TRBJ2-1|TRBV20-1|.
CSATDNEQFF
TGCAGTGCTACAGACAATGAGCAGTTCTTC
>TRBD1|TRBJ2-2|TRBV7-2|.
CASSLAYRGLGELFF
TGTGCCAGCAGCTTAGCTTACAGGGGGCTTGGGGAGCTGTTTTTT
>.|TRBJ2-1|TRBV6-4|.
CASSRDPVGEQFF
TGTGCCAGCAGTCGGGACCCCGTGGGCGAGCAGTTCTTC
>TRBD2|TRBJ2-7|TRBV11-2|once
CASSLRPAGDSYEQYF
TGTGCCAGCAGCTTACGGCCAGCGGGGGACTCCTACGAGCAGTACTTC
>.|TRBJ1-6|TRBV1|.
CTSSQADRCGNSPLHF
TGCACCAGCAGCCAAGCCGACAGATGCGGGAATTCACCCCTCCACTTT
>TRBD2|TRBJ2-7|TRBV28|.
CASSPGGLAGAYEQYF
TGTGCCAGCAGTCCAGGGGGACTAGCGGGAGCCTACGAGCAGTACTTC
>.|TRBJ2-7|TRBV7-9|.
CASSPNYEQYF
TGTGCCAGCAGCCCCAACTACGAGCAGTACTTC
>.|TRBJ1-5|TRBV7-2|many
CASSSYSNQPQHF
TGTGCCAGCAGCTCGTATAGCAATCAGCCCCAGCATTTT
>TRBD1|TRBJ1-1|TRBV9|.
CASSVGQGGLGAFF
TGTGCCAGCAGCGTGGGACAGGGGGGTCTTGGAGCTTTCTTT
>.|TRBJ1-1|TRBV28|.
CASSLPRPLSGNTEAFF
TGTGCCAGCAGTTTACCCCGCCCACTCTCGGGGAACACTGAAGCTTTCTTT
>.|TRBJ1-5|TRBV19|once
CASSRALGGGQPQHF
TGTGCCAGTAGTCGGGCCCTGGGGGGAGGACAGCCCCAGCATTTT
>.|TRBJ1-1|TRBV19|.
CASSWALNTEAFF
TGTGCCAGTAGTTGGGCGCTGAACACTGAAGCTTTCTTT
>.|TRBJ1-4|TRBV19|.
CASSSRRPTGTNEKLFF
TGTGCCAGTAGTTCCCGGCGCCCAACAGGGACTAATGAAAAACTGTTTTTT
>.|TRBJ1-2|TRBV27|few
CASALRRGTGEGYTF
TGTGCCAGCGCCCTAAGGCGCGGGACGGGGGAGGGCTACACCTTC
>TRBD2|TRBJ2-7|TRBV28|.
CASTDGLAGSYEQYF
TGTGCCAGCACCGACGGACTAGCGGGTAGCTACGAGCAGTACTTC
>.|TRBJ1-4|TRBV2|few
CASRVYEKLFF
TGTGCCAGCAGGGTGTACGAAAAACTGTTTTTT
>TRBD2|TRBJ2-1|TRBV28|.
CASNPLAGGLDEQFF
TGTGCCAGCAACCCGCTAGCGGGGGGGTTAGATGAGCAGTTCTTC
>TRBD2|TRBJ2-2|TRBV4-1|.
CASSQVRDYNTGELFF
TGCGCCAGCAGCCAAGTGAGGGACTATAACACCGGGGAGCTGTTTTTT
>.|TRBJ2-7|TRBV9|once
CASSVAPGEVYEQYF
TGTGCCAGCAGCGTAGCCCCAGGGGAGGTCTACGAGCAGTACTTC
>TRBD2|TRBJ2-7|TRBV5-1|.
CASSTGLAGHEQYF
TGCGCCAGCAGCACGGGACTAGCGGGTCACGAGCAGTACTTC
>.|TRBJ1-4|TRBV6-1|.
CASSLGKGGLFF
TGTGCCAGCAGCCTCGGAAAGGGGGGGCTGTTTTTT
>TRBD1|TRBJ1-2|TRBV19|.
CASSPGGLGYGYTF
TGTGCCAGTAGCCCAGGGGGCTTAGGCTATGGCTACACCTTC
>TRBD2|TRBJ2-7|TRBV4-1|.
CASSQDGRVWDEQYF
TGCGCCAGCAGCCAAGATGGGAGGGTCTGGGACGAGCAGTACTTC
>TRBD1|TRBJ1-2|TRBV27|.
CASSLRAGGAGGYTF
TGTGCCAGCAGTTTACGGGCAGGGGGCGCAGGGGGCTACACCTTC
>TRBD1|TRBJ2-1|TRBV4-3|.
CASSSRGTESYNEQFF
TGCGCCAGCAGCTCCAGGGGGACAGAGTCCTACAATGAGCAGTTCTTC
>.|TRBJ2-5|TRBV7-3|.
CASSLSARQETQYF
TGTGCCAGCAGCTTATCGGCCCGCCAAGAGACCCAGTACTTC
>TRBD2|TRBJ2-1|TRBV4-3|.
CASSQDRASGRVYNEQFF
TGCGCCAGCAGCCAAGATAGAGCTAGCGGGAGGGTCTACAATGAGCAGTTCTTC
>.|TRBJ1-6|TRBV19|once
CASSEGQNYNSPLHF
TGTGCCAGTAGTGAAGGACAGAACTACAATTCACCCCTCCACTTT
>.|TRBJ1-5|TRBV7-9|few
CASSHEGDQPQHF
TGTGCCAGCAGCCACGAAGGGGATCAGCCCCAGCATTTT
>.|TRBJ2-1|TRBV2|.
CASSELDGNEQFF
TGTGCCAGCAGTGAGTTGGACGGCAATGAGCAGTTCTTC
>TRBD1|TRBJ2-7|TRBV7-2|.
CASSLSGTGPGEQYF
TGTGCCAGCAGCTTGTCCGGGACAGGGCCGGGCGAGCAGTACTTC
>.|TRBJ2-3|TRBV28|.
CASGFPIGSQYF
TGTGCCAGCGGTTTCCCCATCGGTTCGCAGTATTTT
>.|TRBJ1-4|TRBV5-1|.
CASSFVLAAGGGNEKLFF
TGCGCCAGCAGCTTCGTGTTGGCAGCCGGAGGGGGTAATGAAAAACTGTTTTTT
>TRBD2|TRBJ2-7|TRBV5-1|.
CASSPGLAGGGEQYF
TGCGCCAGCAGCCCGGGACTAGCGGGAGGCGGGGAGCAGTACTTC
>.|TRBJ2-3|TRBV5-1|.
CASSLGGSPDTQYF
TGCGCCAGCAGCTTGGGTGGGTCCCCAGATACGCAGTATTTT
>.|TRBJ2-1|TRBV11-3|.
CASSLDRHEQFF
TGTGCCAGCAGCTTAGATCGGCATGAGCAGTTCTTC
>.|TRBJ1-1|TRBV15|once
CATSRPVGVNTEAFF
TGTGCCACCAGCAGACCCGTAGGGGTGAACACTGAAGCTTTCTTT
>.|TRBJ1-1|TRBV7-2|.
CASRSGTGNTEAFF
TGTGCCAGCCGGTCAGGAACAGGGAACACTGAAGCTTTCTTT
>.|TRBJ1-1|TRBV6-5|.
CASLGGSDTEAFF
TGTGCCAGCCTAGGAGGGTCCGACACTGAAGCTTTCTTT
>.|TRBJ2-5|TRBV29-1|.
CSVAGQEETQYF
TGCAGCGTTGCAGGGCAAGAAGAGACCCAGTACTTC
>.|TRBJ2-5|TRBV23-1|.
CASTSRGVPLVETQYF
TGCGCCAGCACCTCGAGGGGGGTACCTTTGGTTGAGACCCAGTACTTC
>.|TRBJ1-5|TRBV28|.
CASSLTGVQPQHF
TGTGCCAGCAGTTTGACCGGGGTTCAGCCCCAGCATTTT
>.|TRBJ1-2|TRBV7-2|.
CASSLSPLADLNYGYTF
TGTGCCAGCAGCTTATCGCCCCTGGCCGACCTTAACTATGGCTACACCTTC
>.|TRBJ1-1|TRBV5-6|.
CASSPGTTNTEAFF
TGTGCCAGCAGCCCCGGGACAACGAACACTGAAGCTTTCTTT
>.|TRBJ1-1|TRBV25-1|.
CASSAQAFF
TGTGCCAGCAGTGCCCAAGCTTTCTTT
>.|TRBJ2-5|TRBV19|.
CASSIGSGLETQYF
TGTGCCAGTAGTATCGGGTCAGGTTTAGAGACCCAGTACTTC
>.|TRBJ2-7|TRBV28|.
CASSLEGGLSYEQYF
TGTGCCAGCAGTTTGGAGGGGGGACTCTCCTACGAGCAGTACTTC
>.|TRBJ1-4|TRBV5-1|.
CASSLVGSEKLFF
TGCGCCAGCAGCTTGGTCGGTTCTGAAAAACTGTTTTTT
>.|TRBJ2-3|TRBV5-1|.
CASSLVGEDTQYF
TGCGCCAGCAGCTTGGTTGGAGAGGATACGCAGTATTTT
>.|TRBJ1-1|TRBV6-1|few
CASSPSRGTEAFF
TGTGCCAGCAGTCCAAGCAGAGGGACTGAAGCTTTCTTT
>TRBD1|TRBJ1-4|TRBV5-4|.
CASTMSGTGGIIEKLFF
TGTGCCAGCACCATGTCCGGGACAGGGGGCATAATTGAAAAACTGTTTTTT
>TRBD1|TRBJ1-2|TRBV6-4|.
CASSYPGTAFYGYTF
TGTGCCAGCAGTTACCCCGGGACAGCGTTTTATGGCTACACCTTC